This TCR beta chain was identified in a study of technical replicates of blood from several donors. Germline V gives CDR1 MDHEN, CDR2 SYDVKM. The CDR3 has 15 residues. Trimming at V came to 4 bases and at J to 4 bases, leaving 5 bases not matched to a gene. The assay was immunoSEQ multiplex PCR, and TCRdb's table has in-frame clones only and misses some. The top ten hold about 0.37% of the sample, which has about 78,000 clones, approximately 93% seen once. The chain combines TRBV28 with TRBJ2-3; 10 positions match TRBD2. This TCR came from a human donor in good health. The sequencing input was T cells isolated from PBMCs. CDR3 in amino acids: CASSSGAGGSDTQYF. CDR3 coding DNA: TGTGCCAGCAGTTCCGGAGCGGGAGGGTCAGATACGCAGTATTTT.